The next 7 T cell receptor beta chains were all read from a single sample in a study of T cells in women clearing cervical HPV infection. TCRdb's table, derived via immunoSEQ multiplex PCR, lists solely in-frame clones and lacks some. The sample totals fewer than 35,000 clones. Source material: blood buffy coat. The receptors were gathered from a woman aged 18-70 years with a cervical HPV16 infection that either progressed to CIN3+ or cleared (not recorded which).

To note about this clone: The read finishes 3 residues shy of the CDR3 end, and the germline J gene is used to complete it. The chain uses TRBV7-9 and TRBJ1-4; 10 bases fit TRBD1. The germline CDR1 and CDR2 sequences are SEHNR and FQNEAQ (reference sequence). The CDR3 has 13 amino acids. J gave up 5 bases and V 11 bases, and 5 bases lay outside the gene matches. The sequenced CDR3 bases are TGTGCCTGGGAGGGACAGGGGAATGAAAAA. It codes for CAWEGQGNEK. The entire CDR3 sequence reads CAWEGQGNEKLFF.

In regard to this clone: The CDR3 is cut off 3 residues early in the read; its end comes from the germline J gene. The chain links TRBV5-1 to TRBJ2-3, with TRBD2 identical over 9 bases. V lost 4 bases and J lost 7; bases outside the gene matches: 7. Germline V gene data show CDR1 as SGHRS and CDR2 as YFSETQ. The CDR3 loop spans 14 amino acids. CDR3 residues: CASSPGTSLNTQYF. Partial CDR3 DNA: TGCGCCAGCAGCCCCGGGACTAGCTTAAATACG.

Worth noting for this clone: The read finishes 3 residues shy of the CDR3 end, and the germline J gene is used to complete it. The chain links TRBV7-3 to TRBJ2-2; no definite D call. V lost 4 bases and J lost 4, with 16 bases in between. The CDR3 contains 16 residues. Germline CDR1 reads SGHTA; CDR2 reads FQGTGA. The CDR3 DNA, read in part, is TGTGCCAGCAGCTGTGGGCAGAGAGTCTTCACCGGGGAG. Translating it yields CASSCGQRVFTGE. The whole CDR3 sequence is CASSCGQRVFTGELFF.

Of note for this clone: From the germline J gene comes the end of the CDR3, since the read stops 3 residues before it. The chain uses TRBV6-2 or TRBV6-3 and TRBJ1-3; possible D gene TRBD1, 5 bases. The CDR3 contains 12 residues. Per the germline V gene, CDR1 is MNHEY and CDR2 is SVGEGT. This CDR3 is CASSYSGRAIYF. The sequenced part of the CDR3 DNA is TGTGCCAGCAGTTACTCCGGCAGGGCT.

This CDR3 is CASSGGSATNEKLFF. CDR3 bases read: TGCGCCAGCAGCGGCGGGTCAGCAACTAATGAAAAA. This chain links TRBV5-1 with TRBJ1-4; D remains ambiguous. The read terminates 3 residues ahead of where the CDR3 ends, so the germline J gene completes it. CDR1 SGHRS and CDR2 YFSETQ come from the germline V gene. The CDR3 sequence is 15 residues long. Trimming removed 4 bases from V and 0 bases from J, with 10 bases in between.

Worth noting for this clone: The read stops 3 residues short of the end of the CDR3; the missing end is completed from the germline J gene. The chain couples TRBV6-1 to TRBJ2-7, with 8 bases lining up with TRBD1. The CDR3 runs 15 residues. Germline assignment: CDR1 MNHNS and CDR2 SASEGT. V shed 2 bases, J shed 5 bases, and the junction held 8 bases outside the gene matches. The chain's CDR3 is CASSEWGQGADEQYF. Incomplete CDR3 DNA: TGTGCCAGCAGTGAATGGGGTCAGGGGGCCGACGAG.

About this clone itself: The read gets to within 3 residues of the CDR3 end, and the germline J gene fills in the rest. The rearrangement joins TRBV20-1 to TRBJ1-2, with TRBD1 identical over 7 bases. In germline, CDR1 is DFQATT, CDR2 SNEGSKA (reference sequence). The CDR3 spans 13 residues. The junction had 7 bases not matched to a gene; V was cut back by 3 bases and J by 6 bases. The CDR3: CSASRGQVDGYTF. CDR3 DNA (partial): TGCAGTGCTAGTAGGGGGCAGGTGGATGGC.